The 23 T cell receptor beta chains listed next were all sequenced from one sample in a study of response to subunit inactivated influenza vaccine. TCRdb fed the RT-PCR reads into MiXCR, producing one record per CDR3 protein. Altogether hundreds of thousands of distinct CDR3 sequences are present, about a sixth being singletons, with the ten largest covering 11%. The sequences come from PBMCs from blood, collected 11 to 12 days after vaccination. Receptors originate from a man in his fifties or sixties who received an inactivated influenza vaccine.

This clonotype was seen only a few times. The gene calls are TRBV6-2 or TRBV6-3 and TRBJ2-3, with D perhaps TRBD1 (5 bases). CDR3 length: 15 amino acids. V gave up 5 bases and J gave up 0 bases, with 12 bases separating them. The germline gives CDR1 MNHEY, CDR2 SVGEGT. The DNA for the CDR3 is TGTGCCAGCAGTACCCTCAGGGCTAGCACAGATACGCAGTATTTT. It codes for CASSTLRASTDTQYF.

This clonotype appeared a few times. The chain joins TRBV7-2 to TRBJ1-4; maybe TRBD1 (5 bases). The CDR3 spans 13 residues. The V and J ends lost 5 bases and 7 bases respectively, with 11 bases between them. Germline assignment: CDR1 SGHTA and CDR2 FQGNSA. The CDR3: CASSGGGREKLFF. CDR3 DNA sequence: TGTGCCAGCAGCGGGGGTGGGCGTGAAAAACTGTTTTTT.

The CDR3 sequence is CASSSLKGAGGRTDTQYF. CDR3 bases: TGTGCCAGCAGCTCCTTAAAGGGCGCGGGGGGTCGCACAGATACGCAGTATTTT. The V gene is TRBV11-1, the J gene TRBJ2-3, with TRBD2 identical over 8 bases. CDR1 is SGHAT and CDR2 is FQDESV in the germline V gene (reference sequence). J gave up 1 base and V 4 bases, and 13 bases lay outside the gene matches. This CDR3 is 18 amino acids long. Variable domain in full (rest from reference TRBV11-1 and TRBJ2-3): EAEVAQSPRYKITEKSQAVAFWCDPISGHATLYWYRQILGQGPELLVQFQDESVVDDSQLPKDRFSAERLKGVDSTLKIQPAELGDSAMYLCASSSLKGAGGRTDTQYFGPGTRLTVL.

V and J are TRBV11-2 and TRBJ2-7; D uncertain. Germline values: CDR1 SGHAT, CDR2 FQNNGV. This CDR3 has 13 amino acids. Trimming pared 3 bases from V and 4 bases from J, leaving 10 bases between. This CDR3 reads CASSLSSEYEQYF. The CDR3 region has the DNA TGTGCCAGCAGCTTGTCTTCTGAATACGAGCAGTACTTC.

This clonotype showed up many times. The gene calls are TRBV28 and TRBJ1-2, with 7 bases matching TRBD1. The ends lost 3 bases at V and 5 bases at J; junction bases unmatched: 3. The length of the CDR3 is 13 residues. CDR1 and CDR2 from the germline V gene are MDHEN and SYDVKM. The DNA for the CDR3 is TGTGCCAGCAGTTTCCGACAGGGTTATGGCTACACCTTC. The encoded protein is CASSFRQGYGYTF.

This clonotype appeared a few times. The chain joins TRBV2 to TRBJ1-5; D is unclear. V shed 2 bases and J shed 6 bases, with 11 bases lying between them. This CDR3 is 14 amino acids long. Per the germline V gene, CDR1 is SNHLY and CDR2 is FYNNEI. The CDR3 region has the DNA TGTGCCAGCAGTGAAATGGGTGTAAGTCAGCCCCAGCATTTT. It is translated as CASSEMGVSQPQHF.

The chain joins TRBV29-1 to TRBJ2-1; D unresolved. Germline V gene lookup returns CDR1 SQVTM and CDR2 ANQGSEA. With 3 bases removed from V and 0 bases from J, the gap between germline ends came to 9 bases. The CDR3 covers 14 residues. CDR3 protein: CSVEAESSYNEQFF. DNA of the CDR3: TGCAGCGTTGAGGCAGAGAGCTCCTACAATGAGCAGTTCTTC.

In this sample, this clonotype turned up a few times. This chain uses TRBV20-1 with TRBJ2-7, with 12 nucleotides matching TRBD2. This CDR3 spans 15 amino acids. The trim removed 6 bases at V and 4 bases at J, leaving 10 bases unmatched. In germline, CDR1 is DFQATT, CDR2 SNEGSKA (reference sequence). CDR3 in DNA: TGCAGTGCAGAAATACCGACTAGCGGGAGTTACGAGCAGTACTTC. Its protein is CSAEIPTSGSYEQYF.

This clonotype was observed a few times. This chain joins TRBV7-2 and TRBJ2-1; D gene ambiguous. V was clipped by 1 base and J by 2 bases, with 9 bases between them. CDR1 and CDR2 from the germline V gene are SGHTA and FQGNSA. The CDR3 consists of 15 residues. CDR3 sequence (DNA): TGTGCCAGCAGCTTAGGGTCCCCTGCCTACAATGAGCAGTTCTTC. Protein sequence: CASSLGSPAYNEQFF.

This clonotype occurred a few times. V and J are TRBV6-2 or TRBV6-3 and TRBJ1-5; D not resolved. The germline V and J ends were trimmed by 6 bases and 7 bases, with 13 bases remaining between them. Per germline, CDR1 MNHEY and CDR2 SVGEGT. The CDR3 contains 13 residues. This chain's CDR3 is CASSRNTKQPQHF. The CDR3 bases are TGTGCCAGCAGCCGCAACACCAAGCAGCCCCAGCATTTT.

The chain recombines TRBV6-1 with TRBJ2-5, with D perhaps matching TRBD2 (7 bases). With 7 bases removed from V and 5 bases from J, the gap between germline ends came to 14 bases. Per germline, CDR1 MNHNS and CDR2 SASEGT. The CDR3 runs 13 residues. CDR3 amino acids: CASTPGGQETQYF. The DNA for the CDR3 is TGTGCCAGCACCCCGGGGGGCCAGGAGACCCAGTACTTC.

The gene calls are TRBV10-1 and TRBJ2-2, with 7 bases aligning to TRBD1. CDR1 is WNHNN, CDR2 SYGVQD, per germline (reference sequence). The V gene end was trimmed by 7 bases and the J gene end by 4 bases; junction bases not matched to a gene: 3. CDR3 length: 13 residues. CDR3 loop: CASTTGITGELFF. CDR3 DNA: TGCGCCAGCACGACAGGGATCACCGGGGAGCTGTTTTTT.

This clonotype was counted many times. The chain carries TRBV12-3 or TRBV12-4 and TRBJ2-1; D is unresolved. CDR3 length equals 14 residues. V lost 5 bases and J 10 bases, leaving 18 bases between the germline ends. CDR3 loop: CASSPTRAPREQFF. As DNA, the CDR3 is TGTGCCAGCAGTCCTACCAGAGCACCTCGGGAGCAGTTCTTC.

This clonotype was counted between two and nine times. This rearrangement joins TRBV7-9 to TRBJ1-2; TRBD1 is a possible D gene (5 bases). The length of the CDR3 is 14 residues. Germline V gene data show CDR1 as SEHNR and CDR2 as FQNEAQ (reference sequence). V was clipped by 2 bases and J by 3 bases, with 10 bases between them. CDR3 in DNA: TGTGCCAGCAGCTTAATCAGGGAGTACTATGGCTACACCTTC. Amino acids: CASSLIREYYGYTF.

This clonotype was counted ten times or more. The chain combines TRBV4-3 with TRBJ1-5; D is uncertain. Germline V lookup: CDR1 LGHNA, CDR2 YSLEER. The CDR3 totals 16 residues. V dropped 0 bases and J dropped 0 bases, with 9 bases sitting between them. CDR3 region: CASSQDTAYSNQPQHF. Here the CDR3 DNA reads TGCGCCAGCAGCCAAGATACAGCGTATAGCAATCAGCCCCAGCATTTT.

The chain is built from TRBV9 and TRBJ2-7, with TRBD2 matching over 11 bases. Per the germline V gene, CDR1 is SGDLS and CDR2 is YYNGEE. The CDR3 covers 18 residues. Unmatched junction bases numbered 13, after V lost 4 bases and J lost 1 base. CDR3 coding DNA: TGTGCCAGCAGCCCCAGGGCCTCAATAGCGGGAGGGTCCTACGAGCAGTACTTC. This codes for CASSPRASIAGGSYEQYF.

The sample holds one count of this clonotype. The gene calls are TRBV20-1 and TRBJ2-1; possibly TRBD2 for D (6 bases). The germline V and J ends were trimmed by 3 bases and 5 bases, with 8 bases remaining between them. The CDR3 has 12 residues. Germline CDR1 reads DFQATT; CDR2 reads SNEGSKA (reference sequence). The CDR3 spells CSARDYDNEQFF. CDR3 nucleotide sequence: TGCAGTGCTAGGGACTACGACAATGAGCAGTTCTTC.

This clonotype has a handful of counts. The V gene is TRBV6-2 or TRBV6-3, the J gene TRBJ1-5; D unresolved. V was clipped by 2 bases and J by 10 bases, with 12 bases between them. The CDR3 covers 13 residues. Germline lookup yields CDR1 MNHEY and CDR2 SVGEGT. CDR3 DNA: TGTGCCAGCAGTTACCCCCTCTCACTTCCCCAGCATTTT. Protein sequence: CASSYPLSLPQHF.

V is TRBV29-1 and J is TRBJ2-1; 10 nucleotides agree with TRBD1. The CDR3 runs 14 residues. Germline V lookup: CDR1 SQVTM, CDR2 ANQGSEA. V lost 3 bases to trimming and J lost 9 bases; unmatched junction nucleotides: 8. The CDR3 protein is CSVDRTGGGSEQFF. CDR3 in DNA: TGCAGCGTTGACCGGACAGGGGGAGGAAGTGAGCAGTTCTTC.

This chain uses TRBV7-6 with TRBJ1-6; no firm D call. Trimming took off 0 bases at V and 9 bases at J, with 6 bases between the two ends. The CDR3 runs to 13 residues. From germline, CDR1 is SGHVS and CDR2 FNYEAQ. The CDR3 spells CASSLAAGSPLHF. The CDR3, as DNA: TGTGCCAGCAGCTTAGCTGCGGGTTCACCCCTCCACTTT. Together with reference TRBV7-6 and TRBJ1-6, the CDR3 gives the full variable domain: GAGVSQSPRYKVTKRGQDVALRCDPISGHVSLYWYRQALGQGPEFLTYFNYEAQQDKSGLPNDRFSAERPEGSISTLTIQRTEQRDSAMYRCASSLAAGSPLHFGNGTRLTVT.

The V call is TRBV4-3, the J call TRBJ2-1; D gene ambiguous. V lost 0 bases and J lost 7, with 16 bases in between. The CDR3 has 16 residues. CDR1 and CDR2 from the germline V gene are LGHNA and YSLEER. DNA for the CDR3: TGCGCCAGCAGCCAAGATTGGGTGTTAAGTGGGAATGAGCAGTTCTTC. Protein product: CASSQDWVLSGNEQFF.

This clonotype was seen only a few times. J is TRBJ2-3 and V is TRBV4-2; 9 bases align to TRBD1. Germline-derived CDR1 and CDR2 are LGHNA and YNFKEQ. After removal of 2 bases from V and 4 bases from J, the junction contained 4 bases not matched to a gene. The CDR3 runs to 15 residues. The CDR3 DNA follows: TGTGCCAGCAGCCAACCGGGACAGGGCCCAGATACGCAGTATTTT. Residues: CASSQPGQGPDTQYF.

This chain links TRBV29-1 with TRBJ1-3, with D uncertain. The length of the CDR3 is 11 residues. Germline CDR1 reads SQVTM; CDR2 reads ANQGSEA. The CDR3 region is CSYNMGNTIYF. As DNA, the CDR3 is TGCAGTTATAACATGGGAAACACCATATATTTT.